Below, one T cell receptor beta chain is given with its context. Its antigen is currently unknown. The sample originates from a study of T-cell memory formation after mild COVID-19. Study observations and caveats: Unconfirmed was the SARS-CoV-2 specificity of second-wave clones that peaked on day 37. The study found balanced CD4/CD8 in clones contracting day 15 to 85 and a CD4+ lean in later expanders.

TCRdb redid the calling of the 5' RACE reads with MiXCR, one entry per CDR3 protein. The sample lists a few hundred thousand distinct CDR3 sequences, roughly 15% occurring once. The CDR3 contains 14 residues. V shed 0 bases and J shed 8 bases, with 13 bases lying between them. Germline CDR1 is MNHEY and CDR2 is SVGEGT. V and J are TRBV6-2 or TRBV6-3 and TRBJ1-1; D is ambiguous. The TCR comes from a man between 18 and 35 years old who had mild COVID-19 (a few samples of this study predate the infection). Cell type and time point are not known. Sequenced material: PBMCs or a T cell subset sorted from them (not recorded which). CDR3 region: CASSYSLRAGEAFF. The DNA for the CDR3 is TGTGCCAGCAGTTACTCCCTCCGGGCCGGAGAAGCTTTCTTT.